This T cell receptor (beta chain) was recovered during a study of glioma-infiltrating T cells listed by TCRdb under 2016. Background on the whole study: Low-grade gliomas were represented by WHO grade II oligodendrogliomas or astrocytomas, and glioblastomas were represented by WHO grade IV tumors that were sampled at initial rather than recurrent diagnosis. Glioma patients received dexamethasone for six or fewer days before surgery. The sequencing target for blood libraries was about 4- to 11-fold coverage of 950,000 to 1,000,000 peripheral T cells. TCR alpha- and beta-chain repertoires were sequenced from glioma tissue, non-neoplastic brain tissue and matched peripheral blood mononuclear cells. To measure divergence between tissue and blood T-cell populations, each tissue-infiltrating repertoire was compared with the peripheral blood repertoire of the same patient. Three low-grade glioma patients, roughly 8 primary glioblastoma patients and three non-glioma patients contributing non-neoplastic brain tissue were included in the paired cohort. What the authors observed across the whole study: Patients with low tissue-blood divergence were marked by a signature set of shared blood CDR3 motifs, and that set was depleted in highly divergent patients. The group comparisons were based on small numbers of patients: three non-neoplastic, three low-grade glioma and eight glioblastoma patients. In non-neoplastic patients, VJ-independent divergence between tissue and blood fell below expectation, whereas in all gliomas, and especially in low-grade gliomas, the divergence rose above expectation. Only a very small number of CDR3 sequences turned up in both tissue and blood, a result put down to high CDR3 diversity combined with limited sampling.

Immediately after resection, surgical brain or tumor specimens were cryofrozen in liquid nitrogen, and peripheral blood cells were collected at the same time. The iRepertoire nested amplicon-rescue multiplex PCR (arm-PCR) platform was used to amplify TCR alpha and beta CDR3 regions from RNA. One-step reverse transcription and amplification used about 85-400 ng of tissue mRNA or PBMC total RNA as input. Following bead purification, Illumina adapters were added by a secondary multiplex PCR, and the libraries were gel-purified between 200 and 400 bp. Internal 6-nucleotide barcodes were carried by the libraries and were used for demultiplexing. Sequencing of libraries was performed on an Illumina MiSeq with 2x220 or 2x250 nucleotide paired-end reads. On the authors' methods: Paired reads were merged with FLASH 1.2.11 and aligned to the GRCh37 human genome with BWA-MEM before extracting TRA and TRB reads. V and J assignment used an IMGT-derived reference of cassette sequences and CDR3 motifs that included pseudogenes. Three-frame translation of reads was performed, and productive CDR3s were defined as those with a C...FGXG motif and no stop codons. Clonotypes were defined as unique combinations of V-J cassette pair and CDR3 amino acid sequence. Filtering of reads was based on Hamming distance, with the threshold set by the sequence error rate of each sample in mapped regions. TCRdb ran its own pipeline on the public reads, namely fastp trimming at Q25 and MiXCR clone calling, and kept in-frame beta chains. When rows share a CDR3 protein, they turn into one entry using the most common DNA and genes. The V and J calls come from TCRdb's annotation, not from the publication. The sample data list about 380,000 distinct CDR3 sequences, and about 40% of these were observed just once. Around 12% of the sample lies in the top ten.

As for this clonotype: It lacks a known antigen. Base qualities are not at hand, and no much larger clone is one base apart.

In the germline V gene (reference sequence), CDR1 corresponds to SEHNR and CDR2 to FQNEAQ. The CDR3 sequence holds 15 residues, the cysteine and phenylalanine included. Here the CDR3 DNA is all that survives: 45 bases in frame from base 1. Trimming removed 5 bases from V and 3 bases from J; the gene matches leave 5 bases unexplained. The origin of this receptor is a human donor with low-grade glioma or glioblastoma, undergoing nonglioma brain surgery, or in good health (not recorded which). The V and J genes are TRBV7-9 and TRBJ2-7, with TRBD2 identical over 12 junction bases. Sequenced sample: glioma tissue, nonneoplastic brain tissue, or PBMCs (not recorded which). The CDR3 protein sequence reads: CASSRLAGELYEQYF. The nucleotide sequence reads TGTGCCAGCAGCCGACTAGCGGGAGAGCTCTACGAGCAGTACTTC.